This is a list of T cell receptor beta chains from one sample in a study of breast tumors, draining lymph nodes, adjacent tissues. MiXCR, applied by TCRdb to the multiplex PCR reads, yields one record per CDR3 protein. The top ten hold over 3.5% of the sample, which has under 300,000 distinct CDR3 sequences, less than 40% seen once. The sequenced sample was axillary lymph node tissue. The source is a female donor with breast cancer. Some clones in this sample may be carry-over from other donors' samples. Both conserved end residues are part of each CDR3. Fields, in order: CDR3 protein, CDR3 DNA, clone size, D gene, J gene, V gene. A D gene is named only where the DNA matches it firmly. Clone size appears in some rows only: once, few, many, or a class for an expanded clone.

CDR3 protein: CASSRTGGGNSPLHF
CDR3 DNA: TGTGCCAGCAGCCGGACAGGGGGAGGAAATTCACCCCTCCACTTT
clone size: many
D gene: TRBD1
J gene: TRBJ1-6
V gene: TRBV12-3/TRBV12-4

CDR3 protein: CASRPTVSGSIDEQYF
CDR3 DNA: TGTGCCAGCAGACCCACCGTTAGCGGGAGCATCGACGAGCAGTACTTC
clone size: many
D gene: TRBD2
J gene: TRBJ2-7
V gene: TRBV7-9

CDR3 protein: CSARRLAYNTQYF
CDR3 DNA: TGCAGTGCTAGAAGACTAGCGTACAATACGCAGTATTTT
clone size: many
D gene: TRBD2
J gene: TRBJ2-3
V gene: TRBV20-1

CDR3 protein: CASSGTGAGANVLTF
CDR3 DNA: TGTGCCAGTAGTGGGACAGGAGCTGGGGCCAACGTCCTGACTTTC
clone size: .
D gene: TRBD1
J gene: TRBJ2-6
V gene: TRBV19

CDR3 protein: CANSLFSGTGETQYF
CDR3 DNA: TGTGCCAACAGCTTATTCAGCGGGACCGGGGAGACCCAGTACTTC
clone size: once
D gene: TRBD2
J gene: TRBJ2-5
V gene: TRBV7-3

CDR3 protein: CSSSLEGVTGNTIYF
CDR3 DNA: TGTTCGTCTAGTCTCGAAGGAGTGACTGGAAACACCATATATTTT
clone size: many
D gene: .
J gene: TRBJ1-3
V gene: TRBV6-6

CDR3 protein: CSVVGFFCEQFF
CDR3 DNA: TGCAGCGTTGTTGGGTTCTTTTGTGAGCAGTTCTTC
clone size: .
D gene: .
J gene: TRBJ2-1
V gene: TRBV29-1

CDR3 protein: CASSLSAGSSYEQYF
CDR3 DNA: TGTGCCAGCAGCTTAAGCGCTGGAAGCTCCTACGAGCAGTACTTC
clone size: many
D gene: .
J gene: TRBJ2-7
V gene: TRBV11-1

CDR3 protein: CASRTDTTTDTQYF
CDR3 DNA: TGCGCCAGCAGAACCGACACTACCACAGATACGCAGTATTTT
clone size: many
D gene: .
J gene: TRBJ2-3
V gene: TRBV5-1

CDR3 protein: CASSRSLADPSEQYF
CDR3 DNA: TGTGCCAGCAGCCGATCACTAGCGGACCCCTCCGAGCAGTACTTC
clone size: .
D gene: TRBD2
J gene: TRBJ2-7
V gene: TRBV27

CDR3 protein: CASVGSPGELFF
CDR3 DNA: TGTGCCAGCGTGGGGAGCCCCGGGGAGCTGTTTTTT
clone size: .
D gene: .
J gene: TRBJ2-2
V gene: TRBV2

CDR3 protein: CASAQSSGGPLLSF
CDR3 DNA: TGTGCCAGCGCACAGAGCAGCGGCGGCCCCCTACTCTCCTTC
clone size: .
D gene: .
J gene: TRBJ1-2
V gene: TRBV5-4

CDR3 protein: CASSRGRDQPQHF
CDR3 DNA: TGTGCCAGCAGTAGGGGTAGGGATCAGCCCCAGCATTTT
clone size: many
D gene: .
J gene: TRBJ1-5
V gene: TRBV6-1

CDR3 protein: CASRPRAAYGYTF
CDR3 DNA: TGTGCCAGCAGACCCAGGGCAGCCTATGGCTACACCTTC
clone size: .
D gene: .
J gene: TRBJ1-2
V gene: TRBV11-2

CDR3 protein: CSARDNPRTNEKLFF
CDR3 DNA: TGCAGTGCTAGAGATAACCCCCGAACTAATGAAAAACTGTTTTTT
clone size: many
D gene: .
J gene: TRBJ1-4
V gene: TRBV20-1

CDR3 protein: CASSLAVGQGGKAEKLFF
CDR3 DNA: TGTGCCAGCAGCTTGGCTGTGGGACAGGGGGGAAAGGCCGAAAAACTGTTTTTT
clone size: once
D gene: TRBD1
J gene: TRBJ1-4
V gene: TRBV5-5

CDR3 protein: CASTPRITGGSTDTQYF
CDR3 DNA: TGCGCCAGCACACCGAGGATAACGGGAGGCTCCACAGATACGCAGTATTTT
clone size: many
D gene: TRBD2
J gene: TRBJ2-3
V gene: TRBV5-1

CDR3 protein: CASSWTTGGNQPQHF
CDR3 DNA: TGTGCCAGCAGCTGGACGACAGGGGGCAATCAGCCCCAGCATTTT
clone size: once
D gene: TRBD1
J gene: TRBJ1-5
V gene: TRBV7-9

CDR3 protein: CASSLQGDSGKATDTQYF
CDR3 DNA: TGCGCCAGCAGCTTGCAGGGGGATAGCGGGAAGGCCACAGATACGCAGTATTTT
clone size: .
D gene: .
J gene: TRBJ2-3
V gene: TRBV5-1

CDR3 protein: CASSPTTEPYGYTF
CDR3 DNA: TGTGCCAGCAGCCCAACGACAGAGCCCTATGGCTACACCTTC
clone size: many
D gene: .
J gene: TRBJ1-2
V gene: TRBV9

CDR3 protein: CASSYLEQYF
CDR3 DNA: TGTGCCAGCAGTTATCTCGAGCAGTACTTC
clone size: .
D gene: .
J gene: TRBJ2-7
V gene: TRBV6-2/TRBV6-3

CDR3 protein: CASSLLSRANVLTF
CDR3 DNA: TGTGCCAGCAGCTTGTTGAGTAGGGCCAACGTCCTGACTTTC
clone size: many
D gene: .
J gene: TRBJ2-6
V gene: TRBV7-2

CDR3 protein: CSAYKETGLAKNIQYF
CDR3 DNA: TGCAGTGCCTACAAGGAGACAGGCCTAGCCAAAAACATTCAGTACTTC
clone size: few
D gene: .
J gene: TRBJ2-4
V gene: TRBV20-1

CDR3 protein: CSARLGLAGGETQYF
CDR3 DNA: TGCAGTGCTAGACTGGGACTAGCGGGGGGGGAGACCCAGTACTTC
clone size: many
D gene: TRBD2
J gene: TRBJ2-5
V gene: TRBV20-1

CDR3 protein: CATPHSGGQYNEQFF
CDR3 DNA: TGTGCCACCCCTCATAGCGGGGGCCAATACAATGAGCAGTTCTTC
clone size: .
D gene: TRBD2
J gene: TRBJ2-1
V gene: TRBV10-3

CDR3 protein: CASRVGHQGRQYF
CDR3 DNA: TGTGCCAGCAGAGTAGGACATCAGGGACGGCAGTACTTC
clone size: .
D gene: .
J gene: TRBJ2-7
V gene: TRBV5-6

CDR3 protein: CASSPRQELSYEQYF
CDR3 DNA: TGTGCCAGCAGCCCGAGACAGGAACTCTCCTACGAGCAGTACTTC
clone size: many
D gene: .
J gene: TRBJ2-7
V gene: TRBV9

CDR3 protein: CASRASGGSYEQYF
CDR3 DNA: TGTGCCAGCAGGGCTAGCGGGGGCTCCTACGAGCAGTACTTC
clone size: once
D gene: TRBD2
J gene: TRBJ2-7
V gene: TRBV2

CDR3 protein: CASSLANPWADDGYTF
CDR3 DNA: TGTGCCAGCAGCTTAGCTAATCCCTGGGCAGACGATGGCTACACCTTC
clone size: many
D gene: .
J gene: TRBJ1-2
V gene: TRBV7-9

CDR3 protein: CAWSVLGAGGPGETQYF
CDR3 DNA: TGTGCCTGGAGTGTACTTGGAGCGGGAGGGCCAGGAGAGACCCAGTACTTC
clone size: many
D gene: TRBD2
J gene: TRBJ2-5
V gene: TRBV30